The source of this T cell receptor beta chain is a study of graft-versus-host responses after intestinal transplantation. Overall study: Recipients obtained multivisceral, liver-intestinal, or isolated intestinal transplants. Every transplant recipient was induced with anti-thymocyte globulin, then maintained on tacrolimus and steroids for around 3 years. General observations from the study: GvH clones detected in recipient marrow included some appearing first in ileum or blood.

Only one count was recorded for this clone. Its antigen is unidentified. The protocol was immunoSEQ multiplex PCR, while the TCRdb copy is restricted to in-frame clones and leaves out a portion. Here the sample spans more than 90,000 clones, 90% to 95% being singletons. V dropped 0 bases and J dropped 1 base, with 8 bases sitting between them. From germline, CDR1 is SGDLS and CDR2 YYNGEE. The CDR3 runs 14 residues. Sample: unstimulated CD8+ T cells sorted from spleen or lymph node cells, taken before transplant. J is TRBJ2-7 and V is TRBV9; D not certain. The source is a human donor who was the organ donor for an intestinal transplant. The CDR3 loop reads CASSVGPESYEQYF. The CDR3 region has the DNA TGTGCCAGCAGCGTAGGTCCGGAATCCTACGAGCAGTACTTC. Looking up the rest from reference TRBV9 and TRBJ2-7 gives the full variable domain: DSGVTQTPKHLITATGQRVTLRCSPRSGDLSVYWYQQSLDQGLQFLIQYYNGEERAKGNILERFSAQQFPDLHSELNLSSLELGDSALYFCASSVGPESYEQYFGPGTRLTVT.